This TCR beta chain stems from a study of blood T cell repertoires in COVID-19. Study details: Whether acute or convalescent, the COVID-19 samples came from the United States, Italy and Spain. In each case, the material was cDNA or gDNA derived from T cells, B-cell-depleted T cells, or PBMCs.

In the authors' workflow: Researchers report that nucleated cell counts were estimated from reference gene primer amplification. Assay used: immunoSEQ multiplex PCR; TCRdb lists only in-frame clones, some missing. Clone size and the V and J calls come from that table; the DNA yielded D and trimming. The sample consists of approximately 200,000 clones, about 87% of them appearing once. V was trimmed by 4 bases and J by 7 bases, leaving 17 bases between them. In germline, CDR1 is SGHVS, CDR2 FNYEAQ. This CDR3 spans 15 amino acids. The sequence was collected from a woman aged 25 to 39 with acute or convalescent COVID-19. Sequencing was carried out using peripheral blood. The chain joins TRBV7-6 to TRBJ2-1; D ambiguous. The chain's CDR3 is CASSSSTFPSNEQFF. The DNA of the CDR3 is TGTGCCAGCAGCTCCTCGACTTTTCCGTCGAATGAGCAGTTCTTC.